The 8 T cell receptor beta chains reported below all come from one sample, sequenced in a study of cytomegalovirus exposure and HLA in healthy donors. Primers: 60 Vbeta forward and 13 Jbeta reverse. The table came from immunoSEQ multiplex PCR; TCRdb's copy has only in-frame clones and leaves some out. Of about 140,000 clones in the sample, over 60% were seen once. What was sequenced was PBMCs. The receptors derive from a man aged 30-40 years in good health and CMV-seronegative.

The CDR3 is CATSQQGSSYEQYF. The CDR3 DNA reads TGTGCCACCTCACAACAGGGTAGCTCCTACGAGCAGTACTTC. The rearrangement links TRBV2 to TRBJ2-7; the D gene is possibly TRBD1 (6 bases). The germline V gene has CDR1 SNHLY and CDR2 FYNNEI. This CDR3 is built from 14 residues. V dropped 10 bases and J dropped 0 bases, with 16 bases sitting between them.

This chain uses TRBV18 with TRBJ2-7, with 8 bases lining up with TRBD1. The CDR3 spans 13 residues. V lost 3 bases, J lost 5 bases, and 3 bases stayed unmatched. The germline gives CDR1 KGHSH, CDR2 LQKENI. The CDR3 reads CASSPDREHEQYF. CDR3 sequence (DNA): TGTGCCAGCTCACCGGACAGGGAACACGAGCAGTACTTC.

The chain carries TRBV27 and TRBJ1-1; 8 nucleotides agree with TRBD1. Germline V gene data show CDR1 as MNHEY and CDR2 as SMNVEV (reference sequence). The CDR3 has 12 residues. V gave up 5 bases and J gave up 8 bases; unmatched junction bases: 4. CDR3 coding DNA: TGTGCCAGCAGTACCCGGGACAGGGAAGCTTTCTTT. It translates to CASSTRDREAFF.

This chain joins TRBV29-1 and TRBJ2-1; 7 bases align to TRBD2. J gave up 8 bases and V 6 bases, and 19 bases lay outside the gene matches. Germline CDR1 and CDR2: SQVTM and ANQGSEA. The CDR3 is 16 amino acids. The CDR3 DNA follows: TGCAGCGTCTTAGCCGTTCTAGCGGCCCGAGGGGATGAGCAGTTCTTC. Encoded protein: CSVLAVLAARGDEQFF.

The chain employs TRBV11-2 and TRBJ2-7, with TRBD1 matching over 7 bases. CDR1 is SGHAT, CDR2 FQNNGV, per germline. V was pared by 5 bases and J by 3 bases, with 22 bases of the junction left unmatched. The CDR3 length is 19 residues. CDR3 region: CASSKKTGTVPLRYYEQYF. The DNA for the CDR3 is TGTGCCAGCAGCAAAAAAACCGGGACAGTTCCCCTAAGGTACTACGAGCAGTACTTC.

This rearrangement joins TRBV11-2 to TRBJ2-1; 9 nucleotides line up with TRBD2. Germline-derived CDR1 and CDR2 are SGHAT and FQNNGV. The CDR3 consists of 15 residues. The V and J ends lost 5 bases and 8 bases, in that order; junction bases with no gene match: 10. CDR3 sequence reads: CASSQGVAGADEQFF. The CDR3 bases are TGTGCCAGCAGCCAGGGTGTAGCGGGAGCCGATGAGCAGTTCTTC.

The J gene is TRBJ2-7, the V gene TRBV9; D is uncertain. V was clipped by 3 bases and J by 3 bases, with 19 bases between them. Per germline, CDR1 SGDLS and CDR2 YYNGEE. The CDR3 loop spans 16 amino acids. CDR3: CASSEGSSYPLYEQYF. CDR3 sequence (DNA): TGTGCCAGCAGCGAAGGTAGCTCCTACCCTCTCTACGAGCAGTACTTC.

The J gene is TRBJ2-3, the V gene TRBV14; D is perhaps TRBD1 (6 bases). Trimming cost V 1 base and J 0 bases, with 8 bases left between them. This CDR3 has 15 amino acids. Germline-derived CDR1 and CDR2 are SGHDN and FVKESK. The CDR3 spells CASSQGDTSTDTQYF. Here the CDR3 DNA reads TGTGCCAGCAGCCAAGGGGACACTAGCACAGATACGCAGTATTTT.